The next 9 T cell receptor beta chains were all read from a single sample in a study of OX40 agonist ivuxolimab in advanced cancers. The library was generated by the immunoSEQ multiplex PCR assay. The table was pulled from immuneACCESS by TCRdb, which kept in-frame rearrangements only. Such tables lose some clones; where checked, under half of the loss comes from unresolved V genes, and the rest has no known cause. The sample yields roughly 36,000 clones; 84% were counted once. The leading ten clones occupy 1.5% to 2% of the sample. The material was CD4+ or CD8+ T cells sorted from blood, obtained in a trial of the OX40 agonist ivuxolimab. These receptors came from an adult with an advanced solid tumor such as melanoma, head and neck, liver or kidney cancer.

The rearrangement joins TRBV2 to TRBJ2-5; 8 positions agree with TRBD2. Looked up from germline, CDR1 is SNHLY and CDR2 is FYNNEI. V gave up 8 bases and J gave up 5 bases; unmatched junction bases: 10. This CDR3 comprises 14 residues. For the CDR3, the DNA is TGTGCCAGCCAAGACGGGAGGGGCCGGGAGACCCAGTACTTC. Translating gives CASQDGRGRETQYF.

The chain uses TRBV10-3 and TRBJ1-6; TRBD1 agrees at 9 bases. This CDR3 region has 13 residues. With V trimmed by 6 bases and J by 10 bases, 4 bases remained unmatched. From germline, CDR1 is ENHRY and CDR2 SYGVKD. The CDR3 DNA is TGTGCCATCAGGGACAGGGGTGAATCACCCCTCCACTTT. It translates to CAIRDRGESPLHF.

This clone came up once. This chain joins TRBV12-1 and TRBJ1-4. TRBV12-1 is classified as a pseudogene. This CDR3 has 14 residues. The CDR3 sequence is CASSFSLLREKLFF. CDR3 DNA sequence: TGTGCCAGCAGCTTTTCACTTCTGCGGGAAAAACTGTTTTTT.

The chain links TRBV19 to TRBJ2-7; D gene unclear. This CDR3 has 16 residues. Looked up from germline, CDR1 is LNHDA and CDR2 is SQIVND (reference sequence). Trimming took off 3 bases at V and 0 bases at J, with 15 bases between the two ends. The CDR3 region has the DNA TGTGCCAGTAGTATTCGACAACCAACGAGCTCCTACGAGCAGTACTTC. It translates to CASSIRQPTSSYEQYF. Combining the CDR3 with reference TRBV19 and TRBJ2-7 gives the whole variable domain DGGITQSPKYLFRKEGQNVTLSCEQNLNHDAMYWYRQDPGQGLRLIYYSQIVNDFQKGDIAEGYSVSREKKESFPLTVTSAQKNPTAFYLCASSIRQPTSSYEQYFGPGTRLTVT.

This rearrangement joins TRBV28 to TRBJ2-1, with TRBD2 matching over 9 bases. Germline assignment: CDR1 MDHEN and CDR2 SYDVKM. This CDR3 has 15 amino acids. J was trimmed by 1 base and V by 6 bases; bases with no gene match: 4. The CDR3 DNA reads TGTGCCAGCAGGACTAGCGGACGGTCCTACAATGAGCAGTTCTTC. It encodes CASRTSGRSYNEQFF.

This chain connects TRBV6-1 to TRBJ2-1; 7 bases map to TRBD1. Trimming at V came to 3 bases and at J to 0 bases, leaving 8 bases not matched to a gene. Per the germline V gene, CDR1 is MNHNS and CDR2 is SASEGT. The CDR3 totals 17 residues. The CDR3 here is CASSDLDRSRSYNEQFF. CDR3 DNA: TGTGCCAGCAGTGACCTGGACAGGTCGCGCTCCTACAATGAGCAGTTCTTC.

The chain couples TRBV6-1 to TRBJ2-5, with 8 bases fitting TRBD2. The CDR3 extends over 16 amino acids. Germline assignment: CDR1 MNHNS and CDR2 SASEGT. Trimming removed 0 bases from V and 5 bases from J; junction bases left unmatched: 8. The CDR3 is CASSEARGGRGETQYF. The DNA for the CDR3 is TGTGCCAGCAGTGAAGCTCGGGGGGGACGAGGGGAGACCCAGTACTTC.

The V gene is TRBV7-9, the J gene TRBJ2-5; no clear D gene. CDR1 and CDR2 (germline): SEHNR, FQNEAQ (reference sequence). V gave up 4 bases and J gave up 5 bases, with 8 bases separating them. This CDR3 is 12 amino acids long. The CDR3 protein is CASSSTAETQYF. Here the CDR3 DNA reads TGTGCCAGCAGCTCCACGGCTGAGACCCAGTACTTC.

The chain couples TRBV18 to TRBJ1-3; TRBD1 is a possible D gene (5 bases). From germline, CDR1 is KGHSH and CDR2 LQKENI. The V end lost 3 bases, the J end lost 2 bases, and 8 bases lay between the germline ends. The CDR3 sequence is 14 residues long. CDR3 protein: CASSPGETGNTIYF. CDR3 sequence (DNA): TGTGCCAGCTCACCGGGGGAGACTGGAAACACCATATATTTT.